Described below is a single T cell receptor (beta chain) sequence and its context. These data originate in a study of blood T cell repertoires in COVID-19. Overall study context: Sites across the United States, Italy and Spain contributed samples from acute and convalescent COVID-19. Nucleic acid was either cDNA or gDNA, and it came from T cells, B-cell-depleted T cells, or PBMCs.

Germline CDR1 is SGHDN and CDR2 is FVKESK. The CDR3 spans 13 residues. Trimming took 1 base from V and 11 from J, leaving 9 bases between them. Authors' data handling: Reference gene primer amplification gave estimated nucleated cell counts. TCRdb keeps only in-frame clones here, not all; method: immunoSEQ multiplex PCR. That table is the source of V, J and clone size, and D and trimming were worked out from the DNA. The table includes about 400,000 clones, 80% to 90% detected once. Seattle researchers signed up patients amid active infection and tracked them longitudinally. The specimen was peripheral blood. The chain employs TRBV14 and TRBJ1-6; the D is unclear. This receptor was obtained from a woman in her sixties with COVID-19, enrolled during active disease. As DNA, the CDR3 is TGTGCCAGCAGCCAAGCGGGAGCCGCACCCCTCCACTTT. Its translation: CASSQAGAAPLHF.